Described below is a single T cell receptor beta chain sequence and its context. Antigen specificity is unknown. Treatment denoted: over 15 received Ad26.COV2.S at low or high dose, single or two shots; about 5 received placebo; per-sample allocation not given. Day 63 following the first vaccine or placebo injection was when the samples were taken. These data are taken from a study of Ad26.COV2.S vaccination and SARS-CoV-2 variants. Looking at the study overall: Doses of Ad26.COV2.S were injected into muscle once or twice, 56 days apart. Whole-study results and caveats: Reported findings describe substantial breadth in spike-specific CD8+ and CD4+ T cell responses following vaccination. Whether participants received vaccine or placebo, their non-spike TCR breadth was similar. Spike-specific TCR breadth was greater in vaccine than placebo recipients.

This CDR3 region has 15 residues. Trimming cost V 4 bases and J 2 bases, with 15 bases left between them. Germline V CDR1 and CDR2: MNHEY, SVGEGT. Repertoires were generated with immunoSEQ multiplex PCR, while TCRdb's copy carries only in-frame clones and drops some. The sample includes some 250,000 clones, around 89% of them seen just once. This TCR came from a person aged 18-65 years who received the Ad26.COV2.S COVID-19 vaccine or a placebo. The specimen was peripheral blood, collected in a trial of Ad26.COV2.S vaccine versus placebo. This rearrangement joins TRBV6-2 or TRBV6-3 to TRBJ2-7, with D unresolved. The CDR3 reads CASSSSGRPPYEQYF. The CDR3 nucleotides read TGTGCCAGCAGTTCCTCAGGAAGGCCCCCCTACGAGCAGTACTTC.